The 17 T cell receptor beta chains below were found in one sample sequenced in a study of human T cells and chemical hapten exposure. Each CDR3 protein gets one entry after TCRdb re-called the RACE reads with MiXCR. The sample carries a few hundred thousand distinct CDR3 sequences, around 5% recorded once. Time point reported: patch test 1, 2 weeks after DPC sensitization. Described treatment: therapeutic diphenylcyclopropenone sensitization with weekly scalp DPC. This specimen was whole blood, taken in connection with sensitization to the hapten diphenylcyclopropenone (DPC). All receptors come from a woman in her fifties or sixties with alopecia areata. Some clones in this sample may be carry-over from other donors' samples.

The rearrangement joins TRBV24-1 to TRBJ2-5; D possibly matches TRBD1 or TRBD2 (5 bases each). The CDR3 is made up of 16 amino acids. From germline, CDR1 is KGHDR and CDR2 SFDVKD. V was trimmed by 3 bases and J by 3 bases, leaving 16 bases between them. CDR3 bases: TGTGCCACCAGTGATACCGGGACCGGCCCCAAAGAGACCCAGTACTTC. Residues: CATSDTGTGPKETQYF.

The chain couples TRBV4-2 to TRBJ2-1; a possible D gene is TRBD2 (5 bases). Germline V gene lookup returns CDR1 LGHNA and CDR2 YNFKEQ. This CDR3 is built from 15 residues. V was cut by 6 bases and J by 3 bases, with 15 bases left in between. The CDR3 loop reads CASSLELAGYNEQFF. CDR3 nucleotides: TGTGCCAGCAGTTTGGAGCTAGCAGGCTACAATGAGCAGTTCTTC.

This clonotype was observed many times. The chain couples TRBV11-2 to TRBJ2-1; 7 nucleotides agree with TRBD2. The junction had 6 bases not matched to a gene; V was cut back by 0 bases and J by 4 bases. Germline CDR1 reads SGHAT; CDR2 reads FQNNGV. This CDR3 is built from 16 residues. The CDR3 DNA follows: TGTGCCAGCAGCTTAGATTCAGCTAGCGGTTACAATGAGCAGTTCTTC. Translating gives CASSLDSASGYNEQFF.

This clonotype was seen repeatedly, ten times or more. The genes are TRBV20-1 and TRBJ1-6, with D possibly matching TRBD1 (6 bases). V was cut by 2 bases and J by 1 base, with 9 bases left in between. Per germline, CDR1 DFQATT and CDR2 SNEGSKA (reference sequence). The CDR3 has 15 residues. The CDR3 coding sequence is TGCAGTGCTAGACCAGGGGAATCCTATAATTCACCCCTCCACTTT. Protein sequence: CSARPGESYNSPLHF.

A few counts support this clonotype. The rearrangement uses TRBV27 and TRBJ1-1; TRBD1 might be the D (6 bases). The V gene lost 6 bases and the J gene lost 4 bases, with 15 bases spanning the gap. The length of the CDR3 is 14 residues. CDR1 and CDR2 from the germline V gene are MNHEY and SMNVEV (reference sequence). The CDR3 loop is CASSPIQGRTEAFF. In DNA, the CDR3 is TGTGCCAGCAGCCCTATACAGGGACGCACTGAAGCTTTCTTT.

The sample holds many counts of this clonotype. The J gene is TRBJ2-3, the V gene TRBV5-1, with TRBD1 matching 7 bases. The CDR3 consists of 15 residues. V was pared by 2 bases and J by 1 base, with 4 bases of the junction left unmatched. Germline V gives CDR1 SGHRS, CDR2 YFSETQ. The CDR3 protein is CASSLGQDGTDTQYF. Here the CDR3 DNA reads TGCGCCAGCAGCTTAGGACAGGACGGCACAGATACGCAGTATTTT. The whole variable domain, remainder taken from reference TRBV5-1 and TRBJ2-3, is KAGVTQTPRYLIKTRGQQVTLSCSPISGHRSVSWYQQTPGQGLQFLFEYFSETQRNKGNFPGRFSGRQFSNSRSEMNVSTLELGDSALYLCASSLGQDGTDTQYFGPGTRLTVL.

The CDR3 DNA sequence: TGTGCCAGCTCACCAAGGAGCGGGAGCTCCTACAATGAGCAGTTCTTC. This codes for CASSPRSGSSYNEQFF. The chain recombines TRBV18 with TRBJ2-1, with 8 bases aligning to TRBD2. The germline V gene encodes CDR1 KGHSH and CDR2 LQKENI. The CDR3 runs 16 residues. After removal of 2 bases from V and 0 bases from J, the junction contained 3 bases not matched to a gene.

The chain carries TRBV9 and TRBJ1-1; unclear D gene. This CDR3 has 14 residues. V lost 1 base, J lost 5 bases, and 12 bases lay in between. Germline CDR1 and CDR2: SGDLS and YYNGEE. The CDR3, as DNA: TGTGCCAGCAGCGTACAGGCTTTGCGAACTGAAGCTTTCTTT. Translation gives CASSVQALRTEAFF. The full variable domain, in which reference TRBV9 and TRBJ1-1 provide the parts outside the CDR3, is DSGVTQTPKHLITATGQRVTLRCSPRSGDLSVYWYQQSLDQGLQFLIQYYNGEERAKGNILERFSAQQFPDLHSELNLSSLELGDSALYFCASSVQALRTEAFFGQGTRLTVV.

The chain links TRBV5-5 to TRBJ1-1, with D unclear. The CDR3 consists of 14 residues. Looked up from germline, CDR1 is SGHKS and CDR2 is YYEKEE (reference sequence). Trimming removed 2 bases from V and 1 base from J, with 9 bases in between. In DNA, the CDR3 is TGTGCCAGCAGCTTTTTTGAGTGGAACACTGAAGCTTTCTTT. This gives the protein CASSFFEWNTEAFF. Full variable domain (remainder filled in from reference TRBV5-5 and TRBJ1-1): DAGVTQSPTHLIKTRGQQVTLRCSPISGHKSVSWYQQVLGQGPQFIFQYYEKEERGRGNFPDRFSARQFPNYSSELNVNALLLGDSALYLCASSFFEWNTEAFFGQGTRLTVV.

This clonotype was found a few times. The CDR3 DNA follows: TGTGCCACCAGTGATTTGGGGACGATCGAGGAGCAGTTCTTC. Protein product: CATSDLGTIEEQFF. The rearrangement uses TRBV24-1 and TRBJ2-1; D is perhaps TRBD1 or TRBD2 (5 bases each). Trimming shortened V by 0 bases and J by 10 bases, and 12 bases separated the two germline ends. Germline CDR1 is KGHDR and CDR2 is SFDVKD. The CDR3 runs to 14 residues.

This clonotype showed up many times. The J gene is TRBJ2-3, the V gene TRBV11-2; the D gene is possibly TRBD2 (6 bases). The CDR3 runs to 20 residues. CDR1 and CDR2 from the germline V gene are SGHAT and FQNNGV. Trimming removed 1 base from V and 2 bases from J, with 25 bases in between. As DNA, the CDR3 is TGTGCCAGCAGCTTAGGGCCGGAGGGAAGCACCGCAAGGGCCACAGATACGCAGTATTTT. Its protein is CASSLGPEGSTARATDTQYF.

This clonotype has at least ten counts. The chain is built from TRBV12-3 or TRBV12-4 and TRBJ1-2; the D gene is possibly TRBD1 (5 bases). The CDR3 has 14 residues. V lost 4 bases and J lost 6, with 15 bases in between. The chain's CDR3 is CASSYDPGLDGYTF. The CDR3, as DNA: TGTGCCAGCAGTTATGATCCAGGGCTGGATGGCTACACCTTC.

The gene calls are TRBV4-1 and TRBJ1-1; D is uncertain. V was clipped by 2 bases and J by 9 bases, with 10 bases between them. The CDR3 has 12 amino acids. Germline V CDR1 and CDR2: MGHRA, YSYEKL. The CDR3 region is CASSQIGDKAFF. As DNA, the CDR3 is TGCGCCAGCAGCCAAATCGGAGACAAAGCTTTCTTT.

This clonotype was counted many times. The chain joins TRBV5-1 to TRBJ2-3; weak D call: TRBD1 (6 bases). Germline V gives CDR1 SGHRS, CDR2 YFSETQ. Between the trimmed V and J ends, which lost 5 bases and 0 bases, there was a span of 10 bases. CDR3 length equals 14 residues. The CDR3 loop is CASRQGQSTDTQYF. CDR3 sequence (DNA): TGCGCCAGCAGGCAAGGACAGAGCACAGATACGCAGTATTTT. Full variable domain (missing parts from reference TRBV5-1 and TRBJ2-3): KAGVTQTPRYLIKTRGQQVTLSCSPISGHRSVSWYQQTPGQGLQFLFEYFSETQRNKGNFPGRFSGRQFSNSRSEMNVSTLELGDSALYLCASRQGQSTDTQYFGPGTRLTVL.

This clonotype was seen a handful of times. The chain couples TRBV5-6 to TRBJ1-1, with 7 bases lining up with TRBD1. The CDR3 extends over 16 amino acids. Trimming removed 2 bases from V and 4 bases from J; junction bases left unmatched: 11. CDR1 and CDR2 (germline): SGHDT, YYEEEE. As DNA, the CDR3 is TGTGCCAGCAGCTTAAGGGGGACCCAGGGGGGCACTGAAGCTTTCTTT. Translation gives CASSLRGTQGGTEAFF.

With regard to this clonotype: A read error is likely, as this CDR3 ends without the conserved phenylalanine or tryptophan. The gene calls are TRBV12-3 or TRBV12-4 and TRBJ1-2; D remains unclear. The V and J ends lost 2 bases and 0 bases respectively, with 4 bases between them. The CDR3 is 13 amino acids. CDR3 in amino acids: CASSLQPNYGYTI. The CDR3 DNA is TGTGCCAGCAGTTTACAGCCTAACTATGGCTACACCATC.

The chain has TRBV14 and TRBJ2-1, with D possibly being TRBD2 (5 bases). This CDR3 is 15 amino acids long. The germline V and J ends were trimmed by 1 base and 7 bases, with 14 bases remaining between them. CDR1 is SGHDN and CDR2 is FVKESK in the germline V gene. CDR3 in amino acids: CASSQGTRSGNEQFF. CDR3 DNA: TGTGCCAGCAGCCAAGGAACTCGGAGCGGTAATGAGCAGTTCTTC.